Listed here are 14 T cell receptor beta chains from one sample, sequenced in a study of T cells after yellow fever vaccination. TCRdb reprocessed the 5' RACE reads via MiXCR and lists one record per CDR3 protein. The sample lists 250,000 to 400,000 distinct CDR3 sequences, 4.1% occurring once. The sequencing here drew on PBMCs, taken 5 days after the yellow fever booster vaccination. The receptors stem from a man between 18 and 35 years old who received the YFV17D yellow fever vaccine.

Written as DNA, the CDR3 is TGTGCCAGCAGCTTAGAAGGGACACTTTACGAGCAGTACGTC. Protein product: CASSLEGTLYEQYV. This chain joins TRBV7-2 and TRBJ2-7, with D possibly being TRBD1 (6 bases). CDR3 length: 14 residues. V gave up 1 base and J gave up 4 bases, with 11 bases separating them. Germline CDR1 reads SGHTA; CDR2 reads FQGNSA.

In its sample, this clonotype was seen many times. The rearrangement joins TRBV7-9 to TRBJ2-5; D is ambiguous. Between the trimmed V and J ends, which lost 11 bases and 1 base, there was a span of 8 bases. The CDR3 consists of 11 residues. CDR1 SEHNR and CDR2 FQNEAQ come from the germline V gene (reference sequence). The CDR3 here is CAEYGQETQYF. The CDR3 nucleotides are TGTGCCGAATACGGCCAAGAGACCCAGTACTTC.

This clonotype was picked up many times. The chain combines TRBV7-6 with TRBJ2-1, with 8 bases lining up with TRBD2. Trimming removed 5 bases from V and 2 bases from J; junction bases left unmatched: 5. This CDR3 is built from 15 residues. In germline, CDR1 is SGHVS, CDR2 FNYEAQ. CDR3 sequence: CASSPSGGTYNEQFF. In DNA form, the CDR3 reads TGTGCCAGCAGCCCGAGCGGGGGTACCTACAATGAGCAGTTCTTC.

This clonotype was picked up a small number of times. The V and J genes are TRBV29-1 and TRBJ2-3, with TRBD1 matching over 8 bases. V gave up 2 bases and J gave up 5 bases; unmatched junction bases: 6. The germline V gene has CDR1 SQVTM and CDR2 ANQGSEA. The CDR3 sequence is 14 residues long. The CDR3 DNA follows: TGCAGCGTTGAACGGCAGGGGGCCGGAGATACGCAGTATTTT. It specifies CSVERQGAGDTQYF.

This clonotype was recorded at least ten times. This chain uses TRBV7-9 with TRBJ2-3; D is unclear. The CDR3 covers 12 residues. CDR1 is SEHNR and CDR2 is FQNEAQ in the germline V gene (reference sequence). Trimming left V 3 bases short and J 2 bases short, with 3 bases between. CDR3 amino acids: CASSFNTDTQYF. In nucleotides, the CDR3 is TGTGCCAGCAGCTTTAACACAGATACGCAGTATTTT.

This clonotype was seen a few times. This rearrangement joins TRBV2 to TRBJ2-7, with D perhaps TRBD2 (5 bases). Looked up from germline, CDR1 is SNHLY and CDR2 is FYNNEI. Trimming shortened V by 7 bases and J by 6 bases, and 13 bases separated the two germline ends. The CDR3 runs to 12 residues. CDR3 sequence (DNA): TGTGCCAGCAAACTCCTAGCCGCCGAGCAGTACGTC. Translating it yields CASKLLAAEQYV.

This clonotype has only a few counts. V is TRBV20-1 and J is TRBJ2-3; TRBD2 matches at 7 bases. CDR1 and CDR2 from the germline V gene are DFQATT and SNEGSKA (reference sequence). The trim removed 1 base at V and 5 bases at J, leaving 3 bases unmatched. This CDR3 contains 13 residues. This chain's CDR3 is CSARGAGRDTQYF. The CDR3 DNA is TGCAGTGCTAGAGGAGCGGGGAGAGATACGCAGTATTTT.

V is TRBV7-2 and J is TRBJ1-2; TRBD1 matches 7 bases. Unmatched junction bases numbered 7, after V lost 3 bases and J lost 0 bases. The germline gives CDR1 SGHTA, CDR2 FQGNSA. The CDR3 spans 16 residues. The CDR3 DNA reads as TGTGCCAGCAGCTTGGGGACAGCTCTAGCTAACTATGGCTACACCTTC. Translated, it gives CASSLGTALANYGYTF.

V gene TRBV10-3 combines with J gene TRBJ2-3; 9 bases fit TRBD2. Trimming removed 6 bases from V and 3 bases from J; junction bases left unmatched: 13. The CDR3 has 17 amino acids. From germline, CDR1 is ENHRY and CDR2 SYGVKD. The CDR3 region has the DNA TGTGCCATCAGGGGCGCTAGCGGGGAAGGTGGAACAGATACGCAGTATTTT. Encoded protein: CAIRGASGEGGTDTQYF.

This clonotype was picked up many times. The chain links TRBV5-1 to TRBJ2-3, with 8 bases that match TRBD2. Germline V gives CDR1 SGHRS, CDR2 YFSETQ. The J segment lost 6 bases and the V segment lost 3 bases, leaving 3 bases of the junction unmatched. The CDR3 sequence is 13 residues long. The CDR3 loop is CASSSGGIDTQYF. As DNA, the CDR3 is TGCGCCAGCAGCTCGGGGGGGATTGATACGCAGTATTTT.

The chain employs TRBV5-1 and TRBJ2-1; D not certain. V was clipped by 1 base and J by 0 bases, with 11 bases between them. The CDR3 totals 16 residues. In germline, CDR1 is SGHRS, CDR2 YFSETQ. This CDR3 reads CASSLLGGSSYNEQFF. CDR3 DNA: TGCGCCAGCAGCTTGTTGGGCGGAAGCTCCTACAATGAGCAGTTCTTC.

The V call is TRBV15, the J call TRBJ1-2; D unresolved. V shed 0 bases and J shed 0 bases, with 8 bases lying between them. Germline V gene lookup returns CDR1 LNHNV and CDR2 YYDKDF (reference sequence). The CDR3 extends over 15 amino acids. In DNA, the CDR3 is TGTGCCACCAGCAGAGATCGAGAGGCTAACTATGGCTACACCTTC. Protein: CATSRDREANYGYTF.

The chain couples TRBV6-6 to TRBJ1-1, with 9 bases lining up with TRBD1. The CDR3 consists of 15 residues. The germline V gene has CDR1 MNHNY and CDR2 SVGAGI (reference sequence). The V gene end was trimmed by 2 bases and the J gene end by 6 bases; junction bases not matched to a gene: 7. CDR3 nucleotide sequence: TGTGCCAGCAGTTACGGGGACAGGGCCTCAGCTGAAGCTTTCTTT. Its translation is CASSYGDRASAEAFF.

This clonotype was recorded a few times. CDR3 residues: CASSEGLFAYNEQFF. The CDR3 DNA follows: TGTGCCAGCAGTGAGGGACTTTTTGCCTACAATGAGCAGTTCTTC. The chain recombines TRBV9 with TRBJ2-1, with a weak D call TRBD2 (6 bases). Per germline, CDR1 SGDLS and CDR2 YYNGEE. V lost 5 bases and J lost 2, with 14 bases in between. This CDR3 has 15 residues.